This entry lists 8 T cell receptor beta chains sequenced from one sample in a study of blood T cell repertoires in COVID-19. Assay: immunoSEQ multiplex PCR; the TCRdb copy retains only in-frame clones and omits some. The data hold approximately 150,000 clones, with 80% to 90% observed a single time. Sequenced input: peripheral blood. Receptors were obtained from a woman aged 45-60 years with acute or convalescent COVID-19.

The gene calls are TRBV19 and TRBJ2-7, with 7 bases that match TRBD1. Germline loops: CDR1 LNHDA, CDR2 SQIVND (reference sequence). The CDR3 consists of 14 residues. The J segment lost 1 base and the V segment lost 5 bases, leaving 5 bases of the junction unmatched. This chain's CDR3 is CASSAIQGSYEQYF. The CDR3 region has the DNA TGTGCCAGTAGTGCCATACAGGGGTCCTACGAGCAGTACTTC.

The DNA for the CDR3 is TGTGCCAGCAGTGAAAAAAACGCAAGCGGAGCTAATTCACCCCTCCACTTT. Protein: CASSEKNASGANSPLHF. V is TRBV6-1 and J is TRBJ1-6; no clear D. The CDR3 is 17 amino acids. From germline, CDR1 is MNHNS and CDR2 SASEGT. Trimming stripped 2 bases from V and 6 bases from J, with 17 bases between.

The V and J genes are TRBV9 and TRBJ2-5; 9 nucleotides line up with TRBD2. With V trimmed by 2 bases and J by 5 bases, 13 bases remained unmatched. This CDR3 is 17 amino acids long. From germline, CDR1 is SGDLS and CDR2 YYNGEE. The CDR3 DNA reads as TGTGCCAGCAGCGTCGGGAGCGGGGGGCCGTCGATTGAGACCCAGTACTTC. Its protein is CASSVGSGGPSIETQYF.

The rearrangement joins TRBV3-1 (or the pseudogene TRBV3-2) to TRBJ2-3; 10 bases agree with TRBD1. The V and J ends lost 5 bases and 8 bases, in that order; junction bases with no gene match: 4. CDR1 and CDR2 (germline): LGHDT, YNNKEL (reference sequence). There are 13 residues in the CDR3. This CDR3 is CASSGQGVGTQYF. CDR3 coding DNA: TGTGCCAGCAGCGGACAGGGGGTTGGTACGCAGTATTTT.

The chain is built from TRBV4-1 and TRBJ2-1; weak D call: TRBD2 (6 bases). This CDR3 region has 13 residues. The ends were cut back, 5 bases at V and 7 bases at J, with 12 bases in the middle. Per the germline V gene, CDR1 is MGHRA and CDR2 is YSYEKL. Here the CDR3 reads CASSDGLRNEQFF. CDR3 coding DNA: TGCGCCAGCAGCGACGGACTAAGGAATGAGCAGTTCTTC.

The chain joins TRBV4-2 to TRBJ1-4, with TRBD1 as a possible D gene (5 bases). The V and J ends lost 0 bases and 4 bases respectively, with 9 bases between them. The CDR3 loop spans 15 amino acids. The V gene's germline CDR1 is LGHNA and CDR2 YNFKEQ. The DNA of the CDR3 is TGTGCCAGCAGCCAAGAATGGGGGGATAATGAAAAACTGTTTTTT. Protein: CASSQEWGDNEKLFF.

The chain combines TRBV29-1 with TRBJ2-3; 16 positions match TRBD2. Losses at the gene ends were 7 bases for V and 9 bases for J; bases not matched to a gene: 7. The CDR3 loop spans 14 amino acids. The germline gives CDR1 SQVTM, CDR2 ANQGSEA. CDR3 sequence (DNA): TGCAGCGCCTCCCCGGGACTAGCGGGGGGGACGCAGTATTTT. Translated, it gives CSASPGLAGGTQYF.

CDR3 in amino acids: CASSAGTGTLETQYF. CDR3 coding DNA: TGTGCCAGCAGCGCAGGGACAGGAACACTAGAGACCCAGTACTTC. V and J are TRBV9 and TRBJ2-5; TRBD1 agrees at 8 bases. CDR3 length: 15 residues. Germline CDR1 and CDR2: SGDLS and YYNGEE. Trimming at V came to 3 bases and at J to 4 bases, leaving 8 bases not matched to a gene.